This T cell receptor beta chain comes out of a study of blood T cell repertoires in COVID-19. For the study at large: T cells, B-cell-depleted T cells, or PBMCs supplied cDNA or gDNA.

The authors' processing: Counts of nucleated cells, estimated from reference gene primer amplification, were obtained. The protocol was immunoSEQ multiplex PCR, while the TCRdb copy is restricted to in-frame clones and leaves out a portion. V, J and clone size derive from that table, while D and trimming were established from the DNA sequence. The sample holds about 160,000 clones, nearly 80% seen once. The sample comprised peripheral blood. The clonotype comes from a woman of 80 years or more with acute or convalescent COVID-19.

In DNA, the CDR3 is TGTGCCAGCAGTGAACTAGCGGGAGAGTACAATGAGCAGTTCTTC. Protein product: CASSELAGEYNEQFF. J is TRBJ2-1 and V is TRBV2, with TRBD2 matching over 10 bases. Trimming removed 2 bases from V and 4 bases from J; junction bases left unmatched: 2. The CDR3 is made up of 15 amino acids. The germline CDR1 and CDR2 sequences are SNHLY and FYNNEI.